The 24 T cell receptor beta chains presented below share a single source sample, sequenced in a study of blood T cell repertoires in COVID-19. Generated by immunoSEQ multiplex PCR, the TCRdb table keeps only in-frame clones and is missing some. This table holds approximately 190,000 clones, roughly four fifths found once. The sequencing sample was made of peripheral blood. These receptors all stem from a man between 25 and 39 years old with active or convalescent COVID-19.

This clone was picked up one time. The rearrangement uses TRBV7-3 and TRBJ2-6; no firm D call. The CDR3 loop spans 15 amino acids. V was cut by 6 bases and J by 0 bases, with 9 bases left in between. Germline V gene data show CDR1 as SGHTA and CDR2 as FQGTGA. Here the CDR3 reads CASSSVSSGANVLTF. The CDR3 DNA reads TGTGCCAGCAGTTCAGTCAGCTCTGGGGCCAACGTCCTGACTTTC.

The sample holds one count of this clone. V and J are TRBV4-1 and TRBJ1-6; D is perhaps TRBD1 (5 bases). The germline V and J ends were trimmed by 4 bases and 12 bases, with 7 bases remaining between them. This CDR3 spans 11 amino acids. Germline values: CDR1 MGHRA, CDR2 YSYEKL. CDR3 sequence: CASSLQGPLHF. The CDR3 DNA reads TGCGCCAGCAGCCTGCAGGGACCCCTCCACTTT.

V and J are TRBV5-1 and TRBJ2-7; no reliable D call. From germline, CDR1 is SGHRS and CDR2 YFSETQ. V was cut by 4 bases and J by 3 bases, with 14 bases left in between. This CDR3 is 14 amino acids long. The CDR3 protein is CASSPRGLGYEQYV. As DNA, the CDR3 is TGCGCCAGCAGCCCACGAGGTTTGGGCTACGAGCAGTACGTC.

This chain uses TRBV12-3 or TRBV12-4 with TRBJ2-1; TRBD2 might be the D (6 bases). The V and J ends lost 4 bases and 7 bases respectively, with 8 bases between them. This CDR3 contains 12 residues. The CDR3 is CASSSRENEQFF. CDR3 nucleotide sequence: TGTGCCAGCAGTTCCCGGGAGAATGAGCAGTTCTTC.

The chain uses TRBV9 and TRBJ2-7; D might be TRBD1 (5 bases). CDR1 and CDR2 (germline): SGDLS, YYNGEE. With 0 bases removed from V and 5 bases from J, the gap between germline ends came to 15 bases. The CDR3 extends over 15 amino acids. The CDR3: CASSVAGAGIDEQYF. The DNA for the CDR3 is TGTGCCAGCAGCGTAGCTGGGGCAGGGATCGACGAGCAGTACTTC.

CDR3: CASSFIGGIEAFF. DNA of the CDR3: TGTGCCAGCAGCTTTATAGGAGGCATTGAAGCTTTCTTT. J is TRBJ1-1 and V is TRBV7-9; D is undetermined. Germline loops: CDR1 SEHNR, CDR2 FQNEAQ (reference sequence). The CDR3 loop spans 13 amino acids. The germline V and J ends were trimmed by 3 bases and 7 bases, with 12 bases remaining between them.

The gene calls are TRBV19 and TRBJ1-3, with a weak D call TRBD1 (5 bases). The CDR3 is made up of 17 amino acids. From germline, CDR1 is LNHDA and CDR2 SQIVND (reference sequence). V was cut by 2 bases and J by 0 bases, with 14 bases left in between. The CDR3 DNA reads TGTGCCAGTAGTATATGGGGCGCGGCGGACTCTGGAAACACCATATATTTT. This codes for CASSIWGAADSGNTIYF.

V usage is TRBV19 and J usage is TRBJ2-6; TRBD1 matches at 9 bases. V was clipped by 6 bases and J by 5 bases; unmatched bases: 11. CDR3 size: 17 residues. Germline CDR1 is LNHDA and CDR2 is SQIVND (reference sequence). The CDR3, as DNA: TGTGCCAGTAGGACCGCCGGGACAGGGTCTAGGGCCAACGTCCTGACTTTC. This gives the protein CASRTAGTGSRANVLTF.

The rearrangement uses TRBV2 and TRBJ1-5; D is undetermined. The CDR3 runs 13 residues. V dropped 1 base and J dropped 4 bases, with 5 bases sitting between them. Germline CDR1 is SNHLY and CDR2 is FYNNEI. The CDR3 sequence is CASSEEQNQPQHF. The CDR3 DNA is TGTGCCAGCAGTGAAGAACAGAATCAGCCCCAGCATTTT.

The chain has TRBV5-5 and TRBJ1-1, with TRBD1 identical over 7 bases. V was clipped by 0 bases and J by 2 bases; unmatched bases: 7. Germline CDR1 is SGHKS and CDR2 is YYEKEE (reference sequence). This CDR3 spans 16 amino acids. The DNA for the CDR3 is TGTGCCAGCAGCTTGGTTGTGAGGACAGGCAACACTGAAGCTTTCTTT. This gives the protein CASSLVVRTGNTEAFF.

Written as DNA, the CDR3 is TGTGCCAGTAGTATTGGCAGGGCTGGAAACACCATATATTTT. As protein: CASSIGRAGNTIYF. This chain links TRBV19 with TRBJ1-3; D perhaps matches TRBD1 (5 bases). V was clipped by 3 bases and J by 2 bases, with 8 bases between them. The CDR3 has 14 amino acids. Germline V gene sequence: CDR1 LNHDA, CDR2 SQIVND (reference sequence).

The CDR3 sequence: CASSRDRDSGYGYTF. In nucleotides, the CDR3 is TGTGCCAGCAGCCGGGACAGGGATTCCGGCTATGGCTACACCTTC. The chain has TRBV6-5 and TRBJ1-2, with 9 nucleotides matching TRBD1. Trimming removed 6 bases from V and 4 bases from J; junction bases left unmatched: 9. The CDR3 runs to 15 residues. Germline CDR1 reads MNHEY; CDR2 reads SVGAGI.

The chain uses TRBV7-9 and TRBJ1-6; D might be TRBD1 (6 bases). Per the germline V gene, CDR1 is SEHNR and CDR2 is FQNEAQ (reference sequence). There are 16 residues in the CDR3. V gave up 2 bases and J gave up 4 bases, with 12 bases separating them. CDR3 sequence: CASSLSQTGYNSPLHF. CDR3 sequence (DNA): TGTGCCAGCAGCTTATCACAGACAGGTTATAATTCACCCCTCCACTTT. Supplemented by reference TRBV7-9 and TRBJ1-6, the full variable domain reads DTGVSQNPRHKITKRGQNVTFRCDPISEHNRLYWYRQTLGQGPEFLTYFQNEAQLEKSRLLSDRFSAERPKGSFSTLEIQRTEQGDSAMYLCASSLSQTGYNSPLHFGNGTRLTVT.

The DNA of the CDR3 is TGCGCCAGCAGCCTTGGGCGGGCGGACAGCTCCTACAATGAGCAGTTCTTC. This gives the protein CASSLGRADSSYNEQFF. This chain connects TRBV4-3 to TRBJ2-1; possibly TRBD1 for D (6 bases). V was clipped by 4 bases and J by 0 bases, with 16 bases between them. The CDR3 totals 17 residues. Germline assignment: CDR1 LGHNA and CDR2 YSLEER.

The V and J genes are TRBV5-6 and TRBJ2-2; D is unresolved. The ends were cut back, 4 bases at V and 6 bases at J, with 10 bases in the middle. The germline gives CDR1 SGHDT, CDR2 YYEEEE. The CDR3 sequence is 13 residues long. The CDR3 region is CASSRGVPGELFF. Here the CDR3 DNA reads TGTGCCAGCAGCCGCGGAGTACCCGGGGAGCTGTTTTTT. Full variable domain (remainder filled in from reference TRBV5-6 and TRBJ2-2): DAGVTQSPTHLIKTRGQQVTLRCSPKSGHDTVSWYQQALGQGPQFIFQYYEEEERQRGNFPDRFSGHQFPNYSSELNVNALLLGDSALYLCASSRGVPGELFFGEGSRLTVL.

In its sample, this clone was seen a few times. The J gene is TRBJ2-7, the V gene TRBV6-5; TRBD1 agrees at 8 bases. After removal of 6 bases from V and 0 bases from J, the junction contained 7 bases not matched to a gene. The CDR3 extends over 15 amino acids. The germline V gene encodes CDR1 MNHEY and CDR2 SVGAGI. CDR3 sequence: CASSGQGDSSYEQYV. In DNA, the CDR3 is TGTGCCAGCAGCGGACAGGGTGATAGCTCCTACGAGCAGTACGTC.

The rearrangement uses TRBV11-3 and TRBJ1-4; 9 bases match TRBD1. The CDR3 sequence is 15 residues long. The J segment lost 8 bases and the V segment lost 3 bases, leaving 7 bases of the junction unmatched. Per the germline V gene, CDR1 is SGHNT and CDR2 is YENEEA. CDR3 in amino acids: CASSFGDRAEEKLFF. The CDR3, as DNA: TGTGCCAGCAGCTTCGGGGACAGGGCGGAGGAAAAACTGTTTTTT.

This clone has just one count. CDR3 nucleotides: TGTGCCAGCAGACGACAGGGGGCTACTTCTGAAGCTTTCTTT. Translating gives CASRRQGATSEAFF. The chain couples TRBV7-3 to TRBJ1-1; 10 nucleotides match TRBD1. The CDR3 length is 14 residues. Trimming removed 6 bases from V and 6 bases from J; junction bases left unmatched: 7. Germline lookup yields CDR1 SGHTA and CDR2 FQGTGA.

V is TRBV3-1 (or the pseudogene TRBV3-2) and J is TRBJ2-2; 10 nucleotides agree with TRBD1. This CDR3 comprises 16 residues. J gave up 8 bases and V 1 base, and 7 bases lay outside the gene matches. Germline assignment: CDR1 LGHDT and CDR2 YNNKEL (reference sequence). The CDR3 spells CASSQVSRDRGGELFF. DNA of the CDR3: TGTGCCAGCAGCCAAGTCTCCCGGGACAGGGGAGGGGAGCTGTTTTTT.

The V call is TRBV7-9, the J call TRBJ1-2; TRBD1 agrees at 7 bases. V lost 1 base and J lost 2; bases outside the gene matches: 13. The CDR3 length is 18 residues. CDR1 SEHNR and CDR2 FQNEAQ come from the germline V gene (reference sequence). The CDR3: CASSLGQGFTLGNYGYTF. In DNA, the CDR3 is TGTGCCAGCAGCTTAGGACAGGGCTTTACCTTGGGCAACTATGGCTACACCTTC.

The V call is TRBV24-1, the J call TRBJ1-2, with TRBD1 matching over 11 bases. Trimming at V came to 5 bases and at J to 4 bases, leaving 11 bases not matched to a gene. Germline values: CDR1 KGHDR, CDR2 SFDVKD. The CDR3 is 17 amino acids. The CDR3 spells CATSGAGTGGVVYGYTF. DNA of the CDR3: TGTGCCACCAGTGGGGCCGGGACAGGGGGTGTTGTCTATGGCTACACCTTC.

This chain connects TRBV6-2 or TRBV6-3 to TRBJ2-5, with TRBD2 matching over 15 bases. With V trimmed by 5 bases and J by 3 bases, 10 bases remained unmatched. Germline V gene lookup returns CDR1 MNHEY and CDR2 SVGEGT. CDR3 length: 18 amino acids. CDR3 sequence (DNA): TGTGCCAGCAGTGATCGGACTAGCGGGAGGGCCGGGGAAGAGACCCAGTACTTC. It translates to CASSDRTSGRAGEETQYF.

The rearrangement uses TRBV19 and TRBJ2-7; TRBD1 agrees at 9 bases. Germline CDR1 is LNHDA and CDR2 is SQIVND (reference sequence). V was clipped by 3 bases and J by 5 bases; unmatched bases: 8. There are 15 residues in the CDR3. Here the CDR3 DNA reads TGTGCCAGTAGTATTCCCGGGACAGGGCCCAACGAGCAGTACTTC. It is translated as CASSIPGTGPNEQYF.

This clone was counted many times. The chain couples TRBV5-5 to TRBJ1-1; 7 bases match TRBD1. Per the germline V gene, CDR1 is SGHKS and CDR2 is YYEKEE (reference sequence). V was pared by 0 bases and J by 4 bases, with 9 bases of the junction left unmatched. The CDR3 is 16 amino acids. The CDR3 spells CASSLAYRAGGTEAFF. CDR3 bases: TGTGCCAGCAGCTTGGCTTATCGCGCAGGGGGCACTGAAGCTTTCTTT.